This section outlines one T cell receptor beta chain sequence together with its context. Its antigen is still unknown. With 2 bases clipped from V and 6 bases from J, the junction kept 7 bases outside the gene matches. Germline V gene data show CDR1 as KGHSH and CDR2 as LQKENI. This CDR3 comprises 16 residues. These data belong to a study of chemoradiotherapy in HPV16-positive cancers. Study findings and constraints: Candidate HPV-specific clones and E7-related TCR motifs grew in tumor during treatment.

The data were produced by immunoSEQ multiplex PCR, yet TCRdb's version contains in-frame clones alone and is incomplete. The sample lists about 34,000 clones, 92% occurring once. The rearrangement joins TRBV18 to TRBJ2-4; TRBD1 agrees at 10 bases. The sample consisted of blood, taken from a patient who underwent chemoradiotherapy. The sequence was obtained from a human donor with HPV-associated anogenital cancer. DNA for the CDR3: TGTGCCAGCTCACCATACGACAGGGGGCGCGGAAACATTCAGTACTTC. Translated, it gives CASSPYDRGRGNIQYF.